The rows below give T cell receptor beta chains drawn from one sample of a study of cytomegalovirus exposure and HLA in healthy donors. Profiling relied on immunoSEQ multiplex PCR, and the TCRdb table lists in-frame clones only, not all of them. Here the sample spans about 220,000 clones, around nine tenths being singletons. Sequencing input: PBMCs. The receptors here all came from a man between 18 and 29 years old in good health and CMV-seronegative. The CDR3 runs from the conserved cysteine through the conserved F or W. The D gene is left open where the match is weak. Clone size appears in some rows only: once, few, many, or a class for an expanded clone.

cdr3_aa: CASSDTGGSYNEQFF
cdr3_nt: TGTGCCAGTAGTGACACGGGGGGGTCCTACAATGAGCAGTTCTTC
v_call: TRBV19
clone_size: -
d_call: TRBD2
j_call: TRBJ2-1

cdr3_aa: CASSVGSANYGYTF
cdr3_nt: TGTGCCAGCAGCGTGGGCTCCGCTAACTATGGCTACACCTTC
v_call: TRBV9
clone_size: -
d_call: -
j_call: TRBJ1-2

cdr3_aa: CASSKEVAGELFF
cdr3_nt: TGTGCCAGTAGTAAGGAGGTGGCAGGGGAGCTGTTTTTT
v_call: TRBV19
clone_size: few
d_call: -
j_call: TRBJ2-2

cdr3_aa: CASSLSLIKVVAAKGGEQFF
cdr3_nt: TGTGCCAGCAGTTTATCCCTAATAAAGGTCGTGGCTGCCAAAGGGGGTGAGCAGTTCTTC
v_call: TRBV28
clone_size: -
d_call: -
j_call: TRBJ2-1

cdr3_aa: CASSQEIIAGGYNEQFF
cdr3_nt: TGCGCCAGCAGCCAAGAAATCATAGCGGGGGGTTACAATGAGCAGTTCTTC
v_call: TRBV4-3
clone_size: -
d_call: TRBD2
j_call: TRBJ2-1

cdr3_aa: CASSFGTGIGDTQYF
cdr3_nt: TGCGCCAGCAGCTTCGGGACAGGTATTGGCGATACGCAGTATTTT
v_call: TRBV5-1
clone_size: -
d_call: TRBD1
j_call: TRBJ2-3

cdr3_aa: CASPGWAYEQYF
cdr3_nt: TGTGCCAGCCCGGGTTGGGCCTACGAGCAGTACTTC
v_call: TRBV28
clone_size: -
d_call: -
j_call: TRBJ2-7

cdr3_aa: CASRDRGRGNQPQHF
cdr3_nt: TGTGCCAGCAGAGACAGGGGACGAGGGAATCAGCCCCAGCATTTT
v_call: TRBV28
clone_size: once
d_call: TRBD1
j_call: TRBJ1-5

cdr3_aa: CAIRRDGRYEQYF
cdr3_nt: TGTGCCATCCGGAGGGACGGCCGCTACGAGCAGTACTTC
v_call: TRBV10-3
clone_size: -
d_call: -
j_call: TRBJ2-7

cdr3_aa: CASSVGDSYEQYF
cdr3_nt: TGTGCCAGCAGCGTAGGGGACAGCTACGAGCAGTACTTC
v_call: TRBV9
clone_size: -
d_call: TRBD1
j_call: TRBJ2-7

cdr3_aa: CAGGWNEQFF
cdr3_nt: TGTGCCGGCGGGTGGAATGAGCAGTTCTTC
v_call: TRBV7-9
clone_size: -
d_call: -
j_call: TRBJ2-1

cdr3_aa: CASSFSEETQYF
cdr3_nt: TGCGCCAGCAGCTTTTCTGAAGAGACCCAGTACTTC
v_call: TRBV5-1
clone_size: -
d_call: -
j_call: TRBJ2-5

cdr3_aa: CASSDPALSGTYEQYF
cdr3_nt: TGTGCCAGCAGTGACCCCGCGCTTTCGGGTACCTACGAGCAGTACTTC
v_call: TRBV2
clone_size: -
d_call: -
j_call: TRBJ2-7

cdr3_aa: CASSLSGTGGLRLIF
cdr3_nt: TGTGCCAGCAGTTTATCAGGGACAGGGGGACTACGACTAATCTTC
v_call: TRBV27
clone_size: -
d_call: TRBD1
j_call: TRBJ2-7

cdr3_aa: CASSLDRLGTSGSDEQFF
cdr3_nt: TGTGCCAGCAGCTTAGATCGTCTCGGGACTAGCGGGAGTGATGAGCAGTTCTTC
v_call: TRBV7-9
clone_size: -
d_call: TRBD2
j_call: TRBJ2-1

cdr3_aa: CASSQPNRGEAFF
cdr3_nt: TGCGCCAGCAGCCAACCCAACAGGGGTGAAGCTTTCTTT
v_call: TRBV4-3
clone_size: -
d_call: TRBD1
j_call: TRBJ1-1

cdr3_aa: CASSYQDPNEGLFF
cdr3_nt: TGTGCCAGCAGTTACCAGGACCCTAATGAGGGACTGTTTTTT
v_call: TRBV27
clone_size: -
d_call: -
j_call: TRBJ1-4

cdr3_aa: CASSYTQDEKLFF
cdr3_nt: TGTGCCAGCAGTTACACGCAGGATGAAAAACTGTTTTTT
v_call: TRBV27
clone_size: -
d_call: -
j_call: TRBJ1-4

cdr3_aa: CASSLGGYEQYF
cdr3_nt: TGTGCCAGCAGTTTGGGGGGATACGAGCAGTACTTC
v_call: TRBV28
clone_size: -
d_call: -
j_call: TRBJ2-7

cdr3_aa: CASSQPPSGGAPTGELFF
cdr3_nt: TGCGCCAGCAGCCAGCCCCCTAGCGGGGGGGCACCCACCGGGGAGCTGTTTTTT
v_call: TRBV4-3
clone_size: -
d_call: TRBD2
j_call: TRBJ2-2

cdr3_aa: CASSLVGGDEQYF
cdr3_nt: TGTGCCAGCAGCTTAGTCGGAGGGGACGAGCAGTACTTC
v_call: TRBV7-6
clone_size: -
d_call: -
j_call: TRBJ2-7

cdr3_aa: CATSRMTGGTYYGYTF
cdr3_nt: TGTGCCACCAGCAGAATGACAGGGGGTACTTACTATGGCTACACCTTC
v_call: TRBV15
clone_size: -
d_call: TRBD1
j_call: TRBJ1-2